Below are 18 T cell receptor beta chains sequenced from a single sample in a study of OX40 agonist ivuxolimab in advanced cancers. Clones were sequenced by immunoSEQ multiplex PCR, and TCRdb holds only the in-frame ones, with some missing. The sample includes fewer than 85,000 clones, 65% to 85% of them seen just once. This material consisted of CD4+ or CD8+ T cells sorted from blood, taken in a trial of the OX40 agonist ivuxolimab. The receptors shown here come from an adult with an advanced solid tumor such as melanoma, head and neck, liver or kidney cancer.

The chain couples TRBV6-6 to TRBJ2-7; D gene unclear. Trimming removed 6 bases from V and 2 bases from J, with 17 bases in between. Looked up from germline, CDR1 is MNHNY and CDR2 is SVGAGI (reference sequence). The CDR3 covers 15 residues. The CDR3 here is CASSTSVSSPYEQYV. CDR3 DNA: TGTGCCAGCAGCACCTCCGTCTCAAGTCCCTACGAGCAGTACGTC.

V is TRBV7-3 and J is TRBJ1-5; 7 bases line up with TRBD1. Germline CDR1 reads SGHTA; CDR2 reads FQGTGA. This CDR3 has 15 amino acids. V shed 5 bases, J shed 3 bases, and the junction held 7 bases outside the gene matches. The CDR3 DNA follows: TGTGCCAGCAGCGTAAACGGGACAGACAATCAGCCCCAGCATTTT. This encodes CASSVNGTDNQPQHF.

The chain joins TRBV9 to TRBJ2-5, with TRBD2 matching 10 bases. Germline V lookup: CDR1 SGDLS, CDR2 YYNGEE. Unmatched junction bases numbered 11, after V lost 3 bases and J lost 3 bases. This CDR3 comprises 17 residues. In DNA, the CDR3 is TGTGCCAGCAGCGAGAGTAGCGGGGGGCTACAAAAAGAGACCCAGTACTTC. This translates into CASSESSGGLQKETQYF.

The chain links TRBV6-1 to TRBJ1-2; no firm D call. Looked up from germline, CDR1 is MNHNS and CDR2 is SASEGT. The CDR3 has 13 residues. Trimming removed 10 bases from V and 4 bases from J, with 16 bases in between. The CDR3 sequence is CATLWPLPYGYTF. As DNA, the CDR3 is TGTGCCACCCTATGGCCCCTCCCCTATGGCTACACCTTC.

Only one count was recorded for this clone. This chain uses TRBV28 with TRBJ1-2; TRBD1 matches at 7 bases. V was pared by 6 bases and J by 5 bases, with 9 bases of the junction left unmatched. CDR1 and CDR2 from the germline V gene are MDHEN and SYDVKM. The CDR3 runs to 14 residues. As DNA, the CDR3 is TGTGCCAGCAGCCTAGGACAGGCTGGATATGGCTACACCTTC. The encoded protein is CASSLGQAGYGYTF.

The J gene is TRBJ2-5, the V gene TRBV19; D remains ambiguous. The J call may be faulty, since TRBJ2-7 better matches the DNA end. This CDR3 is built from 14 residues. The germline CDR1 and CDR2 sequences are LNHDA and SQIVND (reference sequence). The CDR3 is CASSIGSLSYEQYF. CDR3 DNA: TGTGCCAGTAGTATCGGTTCACTGTCCTACGAGCAGTACTTC.

CDR3 sequence: CASNKFRDLNYGYTF. DNA for the CDR3: TGCGCCAGCAATAAGTTCCGGGACCTTAACTATGGCTACACCTTC. The chain is built from TRBV10-1 and TRBJ1-2, with D possibly being TRBD1 (5 bases). The V and J ends lost 7 bases and 1 base respectively, with 16 bases between them. Germline CDR1 and CDR2: WNHNN and SYGVQD (reference sequence). The CDR3 runs 15 residues.

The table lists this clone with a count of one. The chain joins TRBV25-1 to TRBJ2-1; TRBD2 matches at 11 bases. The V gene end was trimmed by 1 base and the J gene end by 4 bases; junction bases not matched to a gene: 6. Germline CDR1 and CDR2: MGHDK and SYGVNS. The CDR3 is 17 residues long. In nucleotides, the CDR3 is TGTGCCAGCAGTGAATTTCCGGGACTAGCGGAATACAATGAGCAGTTCTTC. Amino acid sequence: CASSEFPGLAEYNEQFF.

The CDR3 DNA sequence: TGTGCCAGCAGTTTAAAGCGGTACACTGAAGCTTTCTTT. Translation: CASSLKRYTEAFF. The chain combines TRBV28 with TRBJ1-1; D remains ambiguous. The CDR3 sequence is 13 residues long. The V and J ends lost 2 bases and 3 bases respectively, with 7 bases between them. CDR1 is MDHEN, CDR2 SYDVKM, per germline. The full variable domain, in which reference TRBV28 and TRBJ1-1 provide the parts outside the CDR3, is DVKVTQSSRYLVKRTGEKVFLECVQDMDHENMFWYRQDPGLGLRLIYFSYDVKMKEKGDIPEGYSVSREKKERFSLILESASTNQTSMYLCASSLKRYTEAFFGQGTRLTVV.

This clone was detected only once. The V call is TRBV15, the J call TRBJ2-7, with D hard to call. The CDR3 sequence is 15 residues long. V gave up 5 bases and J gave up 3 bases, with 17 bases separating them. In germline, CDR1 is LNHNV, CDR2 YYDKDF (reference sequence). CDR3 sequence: CATSPRGFSYYEQYF. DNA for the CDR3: TGTGCCACCAGCCCCCGAGGATTTTCCTACTACGAGCAGTACTTC.

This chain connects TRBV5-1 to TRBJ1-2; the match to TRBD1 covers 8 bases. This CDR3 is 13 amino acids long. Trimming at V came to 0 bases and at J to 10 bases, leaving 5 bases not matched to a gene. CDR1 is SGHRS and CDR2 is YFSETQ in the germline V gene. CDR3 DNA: TGCGCCAGCAGCTTGGCAGGACAGGGACCCTACACCTTC. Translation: CASSLAGQGPYTF.

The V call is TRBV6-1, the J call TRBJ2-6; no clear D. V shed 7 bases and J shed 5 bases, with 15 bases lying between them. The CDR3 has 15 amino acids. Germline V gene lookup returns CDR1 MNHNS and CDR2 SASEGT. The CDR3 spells CASIPEGFRANVLTF. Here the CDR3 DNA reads TGTGCCAGCATCCCGGAAGGGTTTCGGGCCAACGTCCTGACTTTC.

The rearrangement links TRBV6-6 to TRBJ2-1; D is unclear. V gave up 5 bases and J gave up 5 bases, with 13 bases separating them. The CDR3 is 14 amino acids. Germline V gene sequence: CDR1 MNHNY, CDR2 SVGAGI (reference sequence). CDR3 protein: CASSPTGSNNEQFF. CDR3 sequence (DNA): TGTGCCAGCAGTCCGACCGGGTCTAACAATGAGCAGTTCTTC.

The chain's CDR3 is CASSFRTGAGDTQYF. The CDR3 DNA reads as TGTGCCAGTAGTTTCCGGACAGGGGCGGGAGATACGCAGTATTTT. The chain combines TRBV19 with TRBJ2-3, with 9 nucleotides matching TRBD1. The trim removed 5 bases at V and 5 bases at J, leaving 8 bases unmatched. The CDR3 has 15 residues. CDR1 and CDR2 (germline): LNHDA, SQIVND (reference sequence).

CDR3 in amino acids: CASSLMPSGGRETQYF. CDR3 sequence (DNA): TGCGCCAGCAGCTTGATGCCTAGCGGGGGTAGAGAGACCCAGTACTTC. This chain connects TRBV5-1 to TRBJ2-5; 10 bases fit TRBD2. V trimming: 1 base; J trimming: 4 bases; junction bases outside the gene matches: 7. CDR1 SGHRS and CDR2 YFSETQ come from the germline V gene. This CDR3 has 16 amino acids.

The DNA for the CDR3 is TGTGCCAGCAGCTTTGGCACAGGCGAACAGCCCCAGCATTTT. It yields the protein CASSFGTGEQPQHF. The chain combines TRBV5-5 with TRBJ1-5; D may be TRBD1 (5 bases). V lost 2 bases, J lost 7 bases, and 13 bases lay in between. Germline V gene data show CDR1 as SGHKS and CDR2 as YYEKEE (reference sequence). The CDR3 has 14 amino acids.

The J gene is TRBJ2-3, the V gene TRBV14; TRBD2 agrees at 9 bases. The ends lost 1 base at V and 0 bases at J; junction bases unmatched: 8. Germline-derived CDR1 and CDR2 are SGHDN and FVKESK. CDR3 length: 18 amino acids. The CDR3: CASSQGGSGGSSTDTQYF. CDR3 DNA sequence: TGTGCCAGCAGCCAAGGCGGAAGCGGGGGGTCTAGCACAGATACGCAGTATTTT.

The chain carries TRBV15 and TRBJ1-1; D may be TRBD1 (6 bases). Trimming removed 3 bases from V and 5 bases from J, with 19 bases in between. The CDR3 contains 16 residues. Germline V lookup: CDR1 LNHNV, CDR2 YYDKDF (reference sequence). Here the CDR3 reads CATSSGGHSGRTEAFF. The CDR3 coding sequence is TGTGCCACCAGCAGTGGGGGACATTCTGGGAGGACTGAAGCTTTCTTT.